These 4 T cell receptor beta chains were all obtained from the same sample, sequenced in a study of cytomegalovirus exposure and HLA in healthy donors. The study ran its PCR with 60 Vbeta and 13 Jbeta primers. Clones were sequenced by immunoSEQ multiplex PCR, and TCRdb holds only the in-frame ones, with some missing. The data contain 70,000 to 90,000 clones, around 80% of them seen just once; the ten biggest clones take up approximately 2.1%. The sequenced sample consisted of PBMCs. Receptors were obtained from a man aged 40-50 years in good health and CMV-seronegative.

The chain carries TRBV7-3 and TRBJ1-1; TRBD1 matches at 8 bases. Germline-derived CDR1 and CDR2 are SGHTA and FQGTGA. Trimming cost V 2 bases and J 13 bases; bases outside gene matches: 9. This CDR3 spans 13 amino acids. CDR3 protein: CASSLLTGGFLFF. The CDR3 DNA is TGTGCCAGCAGCTTATTAACAGGGGGTTTTCTTTTCTTT.

The chain links TRBV7-9 to TRBJ2-7, with TRBD2 matching 7 bases. Trimming took 0 bases from V and 6 from J; bases not matched to a gene: 5. The CDR3 has 14 residues. Germline V CDR1 and CDR2: SEHNR, FQNEAQ (reference sequence). CDR3 loop: CASSLAGGPREQYF. CDR3 nucleotide sequence: TGTGCCAGCAGCTTAGCGGGAGGGCCACGCGAGCAGTACTTC.

The chain has TRBV5-1 and TRBJ2-5, with 7 nucleotides matching TRBD2. The germline V gene encodes CDR1 SGHRS and CDR2 YFSETQ. With V trimmed by 1 base and J by 4 bases, 4 bases remained unmatched. CDR3 length: 14 amino acids. This CDR3 reads CASSLLSSGETQYF. The DNA for the CDR3 is TGCGCCAGCAGCTTGTTGTCTAGCGGAGAGACCCAGTACTTC.

The CDR3: CAISNRDSSNQPQHF. DNA for the CDR3: TGTGCCATCAGTAACCGGGACAGTAGCAATCAGCCCCAGCATTTT. The rearrangement joins TRBV10-3 to TRBJ1-5; 7 bases are shared with TRBD1. CDR3 length: 15 amino acids. CDR1 ENHRY and CDR2 SYGVKD come from the germline V gene. Germline trimming cut 5 bases from V and 0 bases from J; bases unmatched to any gene: 4.